This T cell receptor beta chain was captured in a study of T cell responses to AZD1222 COVID-19 vaccine. Profiled with immunoSEQ multiplex PCR; TCRdb holds only in-frame clones, not every one. The repertoire has about 73,000 clones, approximately 90% of them found once; the top ten carry 20%. General observations from the study: The number of AZD1222 recipients seropositive at baseline was only five to seven.

CDR1 and CDR2 (germline): MGHRA, YSYEKL. The CDR3 loop spans 15 amino acids. Between the trimmed V and J ends, which lost 0 bases and 4 bases, there was a span of 13 bases. A note on this clone: No antigen is known for it.

This sequence was found in an adult in good health. The specimen comprised peripheral blood, sampled on day 0 of AZD1222 vaccination. The chain links TRBV4-1 to TRBJ2-7; D may match TRBD1 or TRBD2 (5 bases each). The CDR3 DNA is TGCGCCAGCAGCCAAGATGGGGACGCCGCATACGAGCAGTACTTC. It encodes CASSQDGDAAYEQYF.